The rows below give T cell receptor beta chains drawn from one sample of a study of T cell responses to AZD1222 COVID-19 vaccine. Generated by immunoSEQ multiplex PCR, the TCRdb table keeps only in-frame clones and is missing some. The profile shows about 140,000 clones, approximately 89% of them singletons. Here the sequenced sample was peripheral blood, taken on day 0 of AZD1222 vaccination. These receptor sequences come from an adult in good health. The CDR3 runs from the conserved cysteine through the conserved F or W. D genes are given only for firm matches. The size of a clone is reported for some rows only, either as once, few or many, or as a class for expanded clones.

D	V	J	size	CDR3	DNA
-	TRBV18	TRBJ1-3	-	CASSRPPSGNTIYF	TGTGCCAGCTCCCGTCCGCCCTCTGGAAACACCATATATTTT
TRBD1	TRBV19	TRBJ1-3	-	CASSMTGPGNTIYF	TGTGCCAGTAGTATGACAGGGCCTGGAAACACCATATATTTT
-	TRBV30	TRBJ2-7	-	CAWRVQGSGFNEQYF	TGTGCCTGGAGGGTTCAGGGGTCGGGGTTCAACGAGCAGTACTTC
-	TRBV2	TRBJ1-5	-	CASSRAGYQPQHF	TGTGCCAGCAGTCGGGCAGGGTATCAGCCCCAGCATTTT
-	TRBV5-4	TRBJ2-3	-	CASSTWPRGTDTQYF	TGTGCCAGCAGCACCTGGCCCCGCGGCACAGATACGCAGTATTTT
TRBD1	TRBV6-5	TRBJ2-7	once	CASSLWTGGNHEQYF	TGTGCCAGCAGTCTCTGGACAGGGGGCAACCACGAGCAGTACTTC
-	TRBV14	TRBJ1-4	once	CASSQGWGTPNEKLFF	TGTGCCAGCAGCCAAGGGTGGGGGACCCCGAATGAAAAACTGTTTTTT
TRBD2	TRBV10-3	TRBJ2-3	-	CAISESSGGADTQYF	TGTGCCATCAGTGAGTCTAGCGGGGGGGCAGATACGCAGTATTTT
-	TRBV2	TRBJ2-7	-	CASSEDRSGTYEQYF	TGTGCCAGCAGTGAAGATCGGTCAGGCACCTACGAGCAGTACTTC
-	TRBV19	TRBJ1-1	-	CASSIDELVPNTEAFF	TGTGCCAGTAGTATAGACGAGTTGGTTCCGAACACTGAAGCTTTCTTT
-	TRBV10-1	TRBJ2-5	-	CASSESKITGRVGETQYF	TGCGCCAGCAGTGAGTCGAAAATTACAGGGCGGGTCGGGGAGACCCAGTACTTC
-	TRBV7-2	TRBJ1-1	-	CASSLEGGNTEAFF	TGTGCCAGCAGCTTAGAGGGTGGGAACACTGAAGCTTTCTTT
-	TRBV10-1	TRBJ1-1	-	CASSVGTEAFF	TGCGCCAGCAGTGTGGGCACTGAAGCTTTCTTT
-	TRBV18	TRBJ2-7	-	CASSSSTGLYYEQYF	TGTGCCAGCTCATCATCAACCGGGTTATACTACGAGCAGTACTTC
-	TRBV28	TRBJ2-5	-	CASSLAGIQETQYF	TGTGCCAGCAGTTTAGCGGGAATACAAGAGACCCAGTACTTC
-	TRBV7-3	TRBJ2-5	-	CASSQPTRGRETQYF	TGTGCCAGCAGCCAACCGACTAGGGGAAGAGAGACCCAGTACTTC
-	TRBV27	TRBJ1-6	-	CASRGGVGRNSPLHF	TGTGCCAGCCGTGGAGGGGTTGGGCGTAATTCACCCCTCCACTTT
TRBD1	TRBV12-3/TRBV12-4	TRBJ1-3	-	CASRGTVDVTIYF	TGTGCCAGCAGGGGGACAGTTGATGTCACCATATATTTT
TRBD1	TRBV2	TRBJ1-5	-	CASSENRGAFLPQHF	TGTGCCAGCAGTGAAAACAGGGGGGCGTTTCTACCCCAGCATTTT
-	TRBV5-1	TRBJ1-6	-	CASSEQVGNSPLHF	TGCGCCAGCAGTGAGCAGGTTGGCAATTCACCCCTCCACTTT
TRBD1	TRBV28	TRBJ1-4	-	CASSLQTGAGEKLFF	TGTGCCAGCAGTCTCCAGACAGGGGCGGGGGAAAAACTGTTTTTT
-	TRBV6-4	TRBJ2-7	-	CASSEVQGTAYEQYF	TGTGCCAGCAGTGAAGTACAGGGAACAGCCTACGAGCAGTACTTC
-	TRBV6-6	TRBJ1-1	-	CASIPGNMNTEAFF	TGTGCCAGCATTCCAGGGAACATGAACACTGAAGCTTTCTTT
-	TRBV3-1/TRBV3-2	TRBJ1-5	-	CASSQGANNQPQHF	TGTGCCAGCAGCCAAGGTGCCAACAATCAGCCCCAGCATTTT
-	TRBV29-1	TRBJ2-7	-	CSEAGPGDYEQYF	TGCAGCGAGGCGGGACCAGGAGACTACGAGCAGTACTTC
-	TRBV5-5	TRBJ1-4	-	CASSLAYAQGNEKLFF	TGTGCCAGCAGCTTGGCGTATGCTCAGGGTAATGAAAAACTGTTTTTT
TRBD1	TRBV6-5	TRBJ1-1	-	CASSTDRFMSTEAFF	TGTGCCAGCAGTACGGACAGGTTCATGAGTACTGAAGCTTTCTTT
-	TRBV12-5	TRBJ1-5	-	CASGLITQARTNQPQHF	TGTGCTAGTGGTTTGATAACCCAAGCGCGTACCAATCAGCCCCAGCATTTT
-	TRBV7-8	TRBJ2-1	once	CASSSRWGRYEQFF	TGTGCCAGCAGCTCACGGTGGGGGAGGTATGAGCAGTTCTTC
-	TRBV2	TRBJ2-7	-	CASSPLEAGDPYEQYF	TGTGCCAGCAGCCCCTTGGAGGCAGGGGATCCCTACGAGCAGTACTTC
-	TRBV5-1	TRBJ1-5	-	CASSLEGGGGNQPQHF	TGCGCCAGCAGCTTGGAAGGCGGCGGGGGCAATCAGCCCCAGCATTTT
TRBD1	TRBV19	TRBJ1-6	-	CASSIDRGDSPLHF	TGTGCCAGTAGTATCGACAGGGGGGATTCACCCCTCCACTTT
TRBD2	TRBV6-5	TRBJ2-2	-	CASSRGLEPGELFF	TGTGCCAGCAGTCGGGGACTAGAACCCGGGGAGCTGTTTTTT
-	TRBV19	TRBJ1-5	-	CASSFVGRDGQPQHF	TGTGCCAGTAGCTTTGTGGGCAGGGATGGCCAGCCCCAGCATTTT
-	TRBV4-2	TRBJ1-1	-	CASSQGVRGTEAFF	TGTGCCAGCAGCCAAGGGGTCCGGGGAACTGAAGCTTTCTTT
TRBD1	TRBV11-2	TRBJ2-1	-	CASSARDRVFQNEQFF	TGTGCCAGCAGCGCCCGGGACAGGGTCTTTCAGAATGAGCAGTTCTTC
-	TRBV18	TRBJ2-1	-	CASSPLDTFSYNEQFF	TGTGCCAGCTCACCACTGGACACTTTCTCCTACAATGAGCAGTTCTTC
-	TRBV6-5	TRBJ1-1	once	CASSYSRVNTEAFF	TGTGCCAGCAGTTACTCACGGGTAAACACTGAAGCTTTCTTT
-	TRBV3-1/TRBV3-2	TRBJ2-1	-	CASSPGEWTYNEQFF	TGTGCCAGCAGCCCGGGGGAGTGGACCTACAATGAGCAGTTCTTC
TRBD2	TRBV2	TRBJ2-3	once	CASSGTSGRTDTQYF	TGTGCCAGCAGTGGGACTAGCGGCCGCACAGATACGCAGTATTTT
-	TRBV28	TRBJ2-2	-	CASRSTTGELFF	TGTGCCAGCAGATCAACCACCGGGGAGCTGTTTTTT